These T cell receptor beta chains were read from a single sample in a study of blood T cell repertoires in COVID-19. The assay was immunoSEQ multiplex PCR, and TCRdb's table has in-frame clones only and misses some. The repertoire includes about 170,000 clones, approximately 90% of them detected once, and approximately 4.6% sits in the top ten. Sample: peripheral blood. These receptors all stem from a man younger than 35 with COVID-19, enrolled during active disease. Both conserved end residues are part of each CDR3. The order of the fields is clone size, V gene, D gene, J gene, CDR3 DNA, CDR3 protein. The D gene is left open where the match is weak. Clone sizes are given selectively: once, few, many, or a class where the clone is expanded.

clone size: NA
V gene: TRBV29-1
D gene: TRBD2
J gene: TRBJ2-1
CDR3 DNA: TGCAGCGTTGAAGTTTGGGCTAGCGGGCCTCGCTACAATGAGCAGTTCTTC
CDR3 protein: CSVEVWASGPRYNEQFF

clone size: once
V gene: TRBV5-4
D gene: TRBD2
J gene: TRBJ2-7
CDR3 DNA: TGTGCCAGCAGCGCTTCCGGCGGGAGGGCCCTTCGTGACGAGCAGTACTTC
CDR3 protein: CASSASGGRALRDEQYF

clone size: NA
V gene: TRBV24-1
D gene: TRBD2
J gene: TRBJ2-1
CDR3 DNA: TGTGCCACCAGTGATCCGCGACTAGCGGGACTCTACAATGAGCAGTTCTTC
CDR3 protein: CATSDPRLAGLYNEQFF

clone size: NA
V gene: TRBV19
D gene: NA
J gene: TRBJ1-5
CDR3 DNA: TGTGCCAGTAGTATAGAAGGGAGGCGCAATCAGCCCCAGCATTTT
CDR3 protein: CASSIEGRRNQPQHF

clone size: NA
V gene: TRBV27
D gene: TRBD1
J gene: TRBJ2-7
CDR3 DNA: TGTGCCAGCAGTTTTACAGGGGTCAGGGAGCAGTACTTC
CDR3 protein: CASSFTGVREQYF

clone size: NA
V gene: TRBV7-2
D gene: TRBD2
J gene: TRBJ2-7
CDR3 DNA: TGTGCCAGCAGCTTAGCGGGAAATCAGGGACTACTTTACGAGCAGTACTTC
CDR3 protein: CASSLAGNQGLLYEQYF

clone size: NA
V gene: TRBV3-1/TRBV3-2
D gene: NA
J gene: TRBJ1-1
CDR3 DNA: TGTGCCAGCAGCCAAGGTGGCAGTATACTGAACACTGAAGCTTTCTTT
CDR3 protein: CASSQGGSILNTEAFF

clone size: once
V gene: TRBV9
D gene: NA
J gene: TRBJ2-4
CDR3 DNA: TGTGCCAGCAGCCCTGACAGGTGGGACATTCAGTACTTC
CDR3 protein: CASSPDRWDIQYF

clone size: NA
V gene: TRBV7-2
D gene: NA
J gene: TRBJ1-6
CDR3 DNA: TGTGCCAGCAGCCTCTTGGGGGGGACCCTCCACTTT
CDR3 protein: CASSLLGGTLHF

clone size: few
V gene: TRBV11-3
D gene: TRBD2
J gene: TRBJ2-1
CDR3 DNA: TGTGCCAGCAGCTCCGGACTAGCGGGAGTCAATGAGCAGTTCTTC
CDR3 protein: CASSSGLAGVNEQFF

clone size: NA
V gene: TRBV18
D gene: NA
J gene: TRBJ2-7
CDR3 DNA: TGTGCCAGCTCACCACCGCTAGCGCCTGGGTTCGAGCAGTACTTC
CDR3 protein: CASSPPLAPGFEQYF

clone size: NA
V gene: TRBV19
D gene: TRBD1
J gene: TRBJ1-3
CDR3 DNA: TGTGCCAGTAGTACTCCGGACAGGCTCTACTCTGGAAACACCATATATTTT
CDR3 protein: CASSTPDRLYSGNTIYF

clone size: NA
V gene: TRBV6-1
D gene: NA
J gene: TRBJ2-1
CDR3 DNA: TGTGCCAGCAGTGAAGAGATCCAGGGGTACAATGAGCAGTTCTTC
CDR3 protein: CASSEEIQGYNEQFF

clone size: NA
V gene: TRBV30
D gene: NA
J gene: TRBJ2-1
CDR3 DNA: TGTGCCTGGAGTGTACGAGACATCTACAATGAGCAGTTCTTC
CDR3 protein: CAWSVRDIYNEQFF

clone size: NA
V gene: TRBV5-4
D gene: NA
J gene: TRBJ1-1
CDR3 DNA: TGTGCCAGCGGGCTGGGGGGGACTGAAGCTTTCTTT
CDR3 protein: CASGLGGTEAFF

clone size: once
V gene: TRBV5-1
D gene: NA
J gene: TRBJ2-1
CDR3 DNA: TGCGCCAGCAGCGCATCATCGGGTCCCGATTCCTCCTACAATGAGCAGTTCTTC
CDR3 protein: CASSASSGPDSSYNEQFF

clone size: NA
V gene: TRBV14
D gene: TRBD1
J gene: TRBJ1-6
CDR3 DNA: TGTGCCAGCAGCCAACTCGGGACAGGGGTCGGCTCACCCCTCCACTTT
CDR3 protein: CASSQLGTGVGSPLHF

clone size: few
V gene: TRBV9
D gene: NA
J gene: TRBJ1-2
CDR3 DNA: TGTGCCAGCAGCCCCCGCCACTCGGGGGTTTTGGGCGGTGGCTACACCTTC
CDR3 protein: CASSPRHSGVLGGGYTF

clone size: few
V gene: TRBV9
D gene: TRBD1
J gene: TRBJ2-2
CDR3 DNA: TGTGCCAGCAGCGTCCCACGGACAGGGGCGAACACCGGGGAGCTGTTTTTT
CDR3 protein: CASSVPRTGANTGELFF

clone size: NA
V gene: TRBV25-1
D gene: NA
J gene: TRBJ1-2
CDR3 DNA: TGTGCCAGCAGTGAGGGAAGTGGACCGGGAGAGAATGGCTACACCTTC
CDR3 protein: CASSEGSGPGENGYTF

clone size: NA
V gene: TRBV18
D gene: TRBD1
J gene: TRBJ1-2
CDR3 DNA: TGTGCCAGCTCACCGCAAACCGGAGGGGGCGCGGGGTATGGCTACACCTTC
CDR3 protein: CASSPQTGGGAGYGYTF

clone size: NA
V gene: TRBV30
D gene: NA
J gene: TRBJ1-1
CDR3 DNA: TGTGCCTGGAGTTCCTCCCGGGGAGCTTTCTTT
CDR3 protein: CAWSSSRGAFF

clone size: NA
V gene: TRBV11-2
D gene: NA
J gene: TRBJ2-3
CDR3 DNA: TGTGCCAGCAGCATAATGTCCACAGATACGCAGTATTTT
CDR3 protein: CASSIMSTDTQYF

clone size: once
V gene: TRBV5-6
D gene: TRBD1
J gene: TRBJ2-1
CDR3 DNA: TGTGCCAGCAGCTGGGGGACAGGAAGGAATGAGCAGTTCTTC
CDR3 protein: CASSWGTGRNEQFF

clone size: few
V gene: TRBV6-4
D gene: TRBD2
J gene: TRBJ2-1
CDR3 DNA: TGTGCCAGCAGAGCGATAGCGGGGGCGAAAAATGAGCAGTTCTTC
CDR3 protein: CASRAIAGAKNEQFF

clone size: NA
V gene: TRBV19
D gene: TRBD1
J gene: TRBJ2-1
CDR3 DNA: TGTGCCAGTAGGGGTTCGAGGACAGGGGGCAATGAGCAGTTCTTC
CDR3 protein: CASRGSRTGGNEQFF

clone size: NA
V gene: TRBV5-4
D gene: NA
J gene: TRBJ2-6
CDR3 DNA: TGTGCCAGCAGCTTACCGGGGGACTCTGGGGCCAACGTCCTGACTTTC
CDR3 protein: CASSLPGDSGANVLTF

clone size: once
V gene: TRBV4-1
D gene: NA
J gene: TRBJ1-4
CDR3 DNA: TGCGCCAGCAGCCAGAGTTCGACTAATGAAAAACTGTTTTTT
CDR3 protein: CASSQSSTNEKLFF

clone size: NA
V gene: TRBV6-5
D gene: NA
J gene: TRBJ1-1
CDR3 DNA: TGTGCCAGCAGGAGGGACTACAACACTGAAGCTTTCTTT
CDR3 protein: CASRRDYNTEAFF

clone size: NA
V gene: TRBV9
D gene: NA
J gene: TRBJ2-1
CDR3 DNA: TGTGCCAGCAGCCTTCCAGGGGTATACAATGAGCAGTTCTTC
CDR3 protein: CASSLPGVYNEQFF

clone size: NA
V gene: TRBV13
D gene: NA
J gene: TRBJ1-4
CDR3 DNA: TGTGCCAGCAGCTCGAGCGACGGTGCAACTAATGAAAAACTGTTTTTT
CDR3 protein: CASSSSDGATNEKLFF

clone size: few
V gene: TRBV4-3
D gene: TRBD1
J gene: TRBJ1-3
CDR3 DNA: TGCGCCAGCAGCCAAGATCTGGGAAACCGGGACAGCCTTTTCTCTGGAAACACCATATATTTT
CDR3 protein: CASSQDLGNRDSLFSGNTIYF

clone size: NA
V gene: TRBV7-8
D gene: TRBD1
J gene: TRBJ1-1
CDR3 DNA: TGTGCCAGCAGCTTGGCTACAGGGGCCTCAGAGAACACTGAAGCTTTCTTT
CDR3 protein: CASSLATGASENTEAFF

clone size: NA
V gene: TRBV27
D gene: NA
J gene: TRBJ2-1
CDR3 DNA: TGTGCCAGCAGAGGTCCCAGGTCTTACTCCTACAATGAGCAGTTCTTC
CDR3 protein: CASRGPRSYSYNEQFF

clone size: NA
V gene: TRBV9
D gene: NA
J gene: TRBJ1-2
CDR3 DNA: TGTGCCAGCAGCGTAGATGACAGGAGAATCTATGGCTACACCTTC
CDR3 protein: CASSVDDRRIYGYTF

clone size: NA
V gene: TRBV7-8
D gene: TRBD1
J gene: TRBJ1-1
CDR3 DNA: TGTGCCAGCAGCTTAGGGGGACAGGGTCTTGAAGCTTTCTTT
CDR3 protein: CASSLGGQGLEAFF

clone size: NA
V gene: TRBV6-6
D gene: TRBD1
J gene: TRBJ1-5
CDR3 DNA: TGTGCCAGCAGTTTTGACCGGGACAGGGTAGTTCAGCCCCAGCATTTT
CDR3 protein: CASSFDRDRVVQPQHF

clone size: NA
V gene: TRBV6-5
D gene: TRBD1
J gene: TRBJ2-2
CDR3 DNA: TGTGCCAGCAGAAAGGGGACAGGGAACACCGGGGAGCTGTTTTTT
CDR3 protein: CASRKGTGNTGELFF

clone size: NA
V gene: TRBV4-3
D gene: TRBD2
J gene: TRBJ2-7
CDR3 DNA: TGCGCCAGCAGCCATTCTACTAGCGGGGGATCCTACGAGCAGTACTTC
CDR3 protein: CASSHSTSGGSYEQYF

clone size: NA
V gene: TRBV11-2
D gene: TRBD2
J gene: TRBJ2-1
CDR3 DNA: TGTGCCAGCAGCTTTACCGGAGTAGCGGGAGGGCCAGTGAATGAGCAGTTCTTC
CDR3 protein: CASSFTGVAGGPVNEQFF

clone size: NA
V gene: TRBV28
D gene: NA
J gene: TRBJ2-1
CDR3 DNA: TGTGCCAGCAGTTTGGGAGAAAACAATGAGCAGTTCTTC
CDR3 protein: CASSLGENNEQFF

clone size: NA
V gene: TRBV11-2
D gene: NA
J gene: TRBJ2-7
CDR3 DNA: TGTGCCAGCAGCGAGGACAGTCCTTCCTACGAGCAGTACTTC
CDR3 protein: CASSEDSPSYEQYF

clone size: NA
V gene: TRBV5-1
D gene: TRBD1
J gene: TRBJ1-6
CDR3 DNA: TGCGCCAGCAGCCCGGCGACAGGGAGTGATTCACCCCTCCACTTT
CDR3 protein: CASSPATGSDSPLHF

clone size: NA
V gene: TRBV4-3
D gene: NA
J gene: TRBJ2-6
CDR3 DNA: TGCGCCAGCAGCCAAGTAGCCCCAGGGTCTGGGGCCAACGTCCTGACTTTC
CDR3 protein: CASSQVAPGSGANVLTF

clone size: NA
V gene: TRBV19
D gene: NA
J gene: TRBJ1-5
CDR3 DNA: TGTGCCAGTAGTACGCCGGGAGCTAGGGCCCAGCATTTT
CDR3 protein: CASSTPGARAQHF

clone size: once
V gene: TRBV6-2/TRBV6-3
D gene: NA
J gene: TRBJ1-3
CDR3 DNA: TGTGCCAGCAGTTTCCTGATCGAGGGCGCTTTTGGAAACACCATATATTTT
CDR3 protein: CASSFLIEGAFGNTIYF

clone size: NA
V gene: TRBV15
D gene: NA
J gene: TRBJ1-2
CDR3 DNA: TGTGCCACCAGCAGAGGATACCCCCGGCGGGACCGCGCTAACTATGGCTACACCTTC
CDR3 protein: CATSRGYPRRDRANYGYTF

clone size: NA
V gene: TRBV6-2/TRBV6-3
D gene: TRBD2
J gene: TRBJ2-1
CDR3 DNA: TGTGCCAGCAGCCCCCGGGTAGCGGGAGGGCCGGCGAATGAGCAGTTCTTC
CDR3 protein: CASSPRVAGGPANEQFF

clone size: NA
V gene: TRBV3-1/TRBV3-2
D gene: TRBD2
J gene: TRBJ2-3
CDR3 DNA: TGTGCCAGCAGCCCTGGGGTTGGGAGGGCGACAGATACGCAGTATTTT
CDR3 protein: CASSPGVGRATDTQYF

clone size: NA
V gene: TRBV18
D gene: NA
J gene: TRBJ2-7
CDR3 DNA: TGTGCCAGCTCCCCGGACAGCTTCTACGAGCAGTACTTC
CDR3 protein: CASSPDSFYEQYF

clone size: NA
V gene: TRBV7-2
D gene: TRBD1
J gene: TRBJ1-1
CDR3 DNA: TGTGCCAGCAGCCGGACAGGGCGCACTGAAGCTTTCTTT
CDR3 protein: CASSRTGRTEAFF